This T cell receptor (beta chain) was found in a study of T cells after yellow fever vaccination. Broader study findings: The bulk population could contribute abundant contaminating clonotypes to FACS-sorted repertoires. Clonotype sharing between CD4 and CD8 compartments was small.

TCRdb re-derived calls from the 5' RACE reads in MiXCR, one entry per CDR3 protein. The table has fewer than 400,000 distinct CDR3 sequences, around 11% seen once. Between the trimmed V and J ends, which lost 4 bases and 7 bases, there was a span of 23 bases. Germline CDR1 reads SGHRS; CDR2 reads YFSETQ. CDR3 length: 16 residues. This clonotype has a count of ten or more. The antigen remains unidentified. This clonotype was obtained from a man between 18 and 29 years old who received the YFV17D yellow fever vaccine. The sample was CD4+ T cells sorted from PBMCs, taken 45 days after the yellow fever booster vaccination. This chain connects TRBV5-1 to TRBJ1-2; perhaps TRBD1 as D (5 bases). CDR3 bases: TGCGCCAGCAGCCGGGGAGACCGCGACAGAGCCGGTGGCTACACCTTC. This encodes CASSRGDRDRAGGYTF.